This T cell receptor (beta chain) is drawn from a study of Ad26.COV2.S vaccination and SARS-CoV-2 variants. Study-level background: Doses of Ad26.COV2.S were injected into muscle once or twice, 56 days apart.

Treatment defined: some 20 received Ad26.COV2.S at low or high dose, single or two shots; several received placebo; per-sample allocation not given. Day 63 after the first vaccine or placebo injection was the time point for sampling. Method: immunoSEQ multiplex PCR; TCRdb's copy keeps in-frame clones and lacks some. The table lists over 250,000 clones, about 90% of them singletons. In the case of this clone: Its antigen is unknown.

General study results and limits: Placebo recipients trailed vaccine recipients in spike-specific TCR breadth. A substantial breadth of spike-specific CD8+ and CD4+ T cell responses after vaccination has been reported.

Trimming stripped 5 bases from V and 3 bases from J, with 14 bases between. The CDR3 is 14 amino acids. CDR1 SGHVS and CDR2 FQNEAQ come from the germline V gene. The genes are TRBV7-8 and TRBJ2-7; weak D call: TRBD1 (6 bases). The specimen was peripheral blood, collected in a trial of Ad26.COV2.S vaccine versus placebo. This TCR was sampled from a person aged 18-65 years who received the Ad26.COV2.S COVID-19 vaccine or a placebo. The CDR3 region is CASSEKGVLYEQYF. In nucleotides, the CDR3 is TGTGCCAGCAGCGAGAAGGGGGTCCTCTACGAGCAGTACTTC.